This TCR beta chain is drawn from a study of T cell responses to AZD1222 COVID-19 vaccine (dated by TCRdb to about 2021). A note on the overall study: AZD1222 recipients whose second dose came at about 4 weeks and those whose second dose came at about 12 weeks were combined into one group, since spike-specific TCR depth and breadth did not differ between the two schedules. A total of 230 to 250 trial participants underwent TCR sequencing, of whom 200 to 220 received two doses of AZD1222 and 26 received two doses of the MenACWY control vaccine. Trial participants were enrolled into age subgroups of 18-55, 56-69 and 70-plus years, which contained 148, 28 and 57 TCR-sequenced participants, respectively.

This clone was counted a single time. Its target antigen remains unknown. At one end the junction does not follow the germline gene, possibly because of a read error. What this sample's time point label stands for: baseline before first vaccination. Samples from vaccinated people were obtained from the UK trials COV001 and COV002, which included a single-blind randomized controlled phase 2/3 trial of AZD1222 (ChAdOx1 nCoV-19) in healthy adults. For TCRbeta chain sequencing, PBMC samples from trial participants were taken at day 0 and at day 28 after the second dose. Points the paper makes about the study in general: Reportedly, almost half of the unique spike-specific TCRs recognized epitopes lying outside the regions that are mutated in the B.1.351 and B.1.1.7 variants. No day 14 peak-response samples were available, so repertoires were characterized only after the peak T cell response. Conclusions about previously exposed vaccinees were limited because only a handful of AZD1222 recipients were SARS-CoV-2 seropositive at baseline. The 56-69-year group was small, and its depth increase did not reach significance, likely because of low power. Participants were mostly white British, with more females than males. The authors suggested clonal diversity may have been underestimated. After two AZD1222 doses, both the breadth and the depth of spike-specific TCRs were significantly higher than at day 0 and than in MenACWY recipients. Vaccine-associated CD4 TCRs spanned the whole spike protein, with dominant responses in regions 160-218 and 743-854.

CDR1 and CDR2, per the germline V gene (reference sequence), are LGHDT and YNNKEL. Reading from cysteine to phenylalanine, the CDR3 counts 11 amino acids. The CDR3 DNA has 33 bases and is translated from base 1. The CDR3 regions of human TCRbeta chains were analyzed by immunosequencing. Per the source publication's procedure: Repertoire TCRs were matched against a reference library of SARS-CoV-2-specific TCRs generated with the MIRA antigen-specificity platform. Breadth was defined as the fraction of unique TCRs that were SARS-CoV-2-associated. Depth was defined as the fraction of total T cells that were SARS-CoV-2-associated. Using the MIRA data, every spike-specific TCR was mapped to the spike region that the TCR reacted to and assigned to either a CD4 or a CD8 class. Log10-transformed breadth and depth values were compared by one-way ANOVA with Sidak's multiple comparisons tests. The table comes from immuneACCESS by way of TCRdb, which keeps in-frame sequences with V and J called. Part of the clones is missing from these tables; in studies checked, under half for an unresolved V gene and the rest for unknown reasons. V and J calls and clone size are as listed in that table; D and trimming were resolved from the DNA. Present in this sample are 90,000 to 120,000 clones, roughly 90% of which were seen just once. In total, the top ten clones hold around 4.4% of the sample.

The sample here was peripheral blood, taken on day 0 of AZD1222 vaccination. The sequence links TRBV3-1 (or the pseudogene TRBV3-2) to TRBJ2-5; the D gene assignment is perhaps TRBD1 or TRBD2, with each matching 5 bases. The TCR was taken from an adult in good health. At the DNA level, the sequence is TGTGCCAGCACCCAAGGTTGGGGGCAGTACTTC. Its protein is CASTQGWGQYF.